This T cell receptor (beta chain) was found in a study of blood T cells in healthy people across ages. Samples each had at least 5.5 micrograms of total RNA extracted. The CDR3 totals 14 residues. V dropped 3 bases and J dropped 2 bases, with 11 bases sitting between them. The use of a sample-barcoded 5' primer and a J-beta primer mix characterized a second PCR of roughly 7 to 11 cycles. TCRdb fed the 5' RACE reads into MiXCR, producing one record per CDR3 protein. The sample has some 930,000 distinct CDR3 sequences; about 28% are singletons. This clonotype came up many times. The same sample was also used in a study of T cells of mothers and their children. That paper notes: Donation came from three healthy Caucasian mothers together with their six children.

What was sequenced was blood. The clonotype originates from a woman between 40 and 50 years old in good health. The chain couples TRBV12-3 or TRBV12-4 to TRBJ2-7; D might be TRBD1 or TRBD2, each matching 5 bases. CDR3 DNA: TGTGCCAGCAGTTTCGAGGGGACGACCTACGAGCAGTACTTC. This translates into CASSFEGTTYEQYF.